This record looks at one T cell receptor (beta chain) sequence and its context. This sample is drawn from a study of blood T cell repertoires in COVID-19. In the original workflow: Cell counts per sample came from amplifying reference gene primers. The assay was immunoSEQ multiplex PCR, and TCRdb's table has in-frame clones only and misses some. The V and J calls and the clone size are those of that table, but D and trimming were determined from the DNA. The sample carries around 450,000 clones, 70% to 90% recorded once. Germline CDR1 reads MGHDK; CDR2 reads SYGVNS. With 3 bases clipped from V and 6 bases from J, the junction kept 10 bases outside the gene matches. This CDR3 contains 16 residues.

This clonotype was sampled from a woman under 30 with acute COVID-19. This chain links TRBV25-1 with TRBJ2-1, with TRBD2 matching over 8 bases. Sequences were obtained from PBMCs or T cells enriched from blood (not recorded which). CDR3 in DNA: TGTGCCAGCAGTGATCTCGAAGCGGGAGTCGGCAATGAGCAGTTCTTC. Its translation: CASSDLEAGVGNEQFF. Combining the CDR3 with reference TRBV25-1 and TRBJ2-1 gives the whole variable domain EADIYQTPRYLVIGTGKKITLECSQTMGHDKMYWYQQDPGMELHLIHYSYGVNSTEKGDLSSESTVSRIRTEHFPLTLESARPSHTSQYLCASSDLEAGVGNEQFFGPGTRLTVL.